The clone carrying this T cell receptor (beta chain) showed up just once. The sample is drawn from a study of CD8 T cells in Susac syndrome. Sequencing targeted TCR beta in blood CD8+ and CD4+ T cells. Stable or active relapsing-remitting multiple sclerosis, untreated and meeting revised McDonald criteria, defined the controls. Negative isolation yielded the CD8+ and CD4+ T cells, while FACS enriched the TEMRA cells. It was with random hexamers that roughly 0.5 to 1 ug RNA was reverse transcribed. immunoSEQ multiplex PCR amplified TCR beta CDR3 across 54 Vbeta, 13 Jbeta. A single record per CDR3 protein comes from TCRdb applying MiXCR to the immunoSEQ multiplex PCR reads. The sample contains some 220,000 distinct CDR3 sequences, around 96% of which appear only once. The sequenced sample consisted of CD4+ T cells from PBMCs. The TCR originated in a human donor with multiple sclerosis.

The CDR3 DNA reads as TGCGCCAGCAGCCCGGAGCTTACTAGCGGGAGCGGTCTGCAGTTCTTC. It yields the protein CASSPELTSGSGLQFF. The J gene is TRBJ2-1, the V gene TRBV5-1; TRBD2 aligns across 11 bases. The V segment lost 4 bases and the J segment 12 bases; nucleotides outside the gene matches: 15. The germline V gene has CDR1 SGHRS and CDR2 YFSETQ. The CDR3 totals 16 residues.